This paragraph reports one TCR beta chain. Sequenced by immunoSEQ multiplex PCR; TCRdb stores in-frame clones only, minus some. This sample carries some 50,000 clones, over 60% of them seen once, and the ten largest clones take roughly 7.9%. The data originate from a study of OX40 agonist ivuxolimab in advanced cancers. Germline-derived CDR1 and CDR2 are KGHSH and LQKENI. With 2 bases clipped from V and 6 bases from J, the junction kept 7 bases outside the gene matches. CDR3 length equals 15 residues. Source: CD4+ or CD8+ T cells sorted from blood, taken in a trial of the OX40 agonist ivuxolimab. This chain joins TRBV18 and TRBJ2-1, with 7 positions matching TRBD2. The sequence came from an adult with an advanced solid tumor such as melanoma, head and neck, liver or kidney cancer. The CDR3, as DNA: TGTGCCAGCTCACCAGAGGCTAGCGGAGGCAATGAGCAGTTCTTC. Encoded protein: CASSPEASGGNEQFF.